These 20 T cell receptor beta chains originate from one sample sequenced in a study of T cell changes during pregnancy in multiple sclerosis. Profiling relied on immunoSEQ multiplex PCR, and the TCRdb table lists in-frame clones only, not all of them. This table holds some 30,000 clones, 89% found once. Material: CD8+ T cells from peripheral blood mononuclear cells, obtained in the second trimester of pregnancy. The receptors shown here come from a female donor with multiple sclerosis, enrolled in a pregnancy study.

The chain has TRBV7-9 and TRBJ2-1; the D gene is possibly TRBD1 (6 bases). V was clipped by 5 bases and J by 7 bases, with 18 bases between them. This CDR3 comprises 15 residues. CDR1 and CDR2 (germline): SEHNR, FQNEAQ (reference sequence). The CDR3 reads CASSAQGDLRNEQFF. The DNA for the CDR3 is TGTGCCAGCAGCGCACAGGGTGATTTGAGGAATGAGCAGTTCTTC.

This chain links TRBV7-9 with TRBJ2-1, with D possibly TRBD2 on 5 matching bases. The germline V gene encodes CDR1 SEHNR and CDR2 FQNEAQ (reference sequence). CDR3 length: 13 residues. Trimming removed 7 bases at V and 4 bases at J, with 11 bases between. The CDR3 is CASIPRGYNEQFF. The CDR3 DNA is TGTGCCAGCATCCCTCGGGGTTACAATGAGCAGTTCTTC.

The chain joins TRBV7-6 to TRBJ2-2; D possibly corresponds to TRBD1 (6 bases). CDR1 SGHVS and CDR2 FNYEAQ come from the germline V gene. V was pared by 5 bases and J by 6 bases, with 10 bases between. The CDR3 spans 13 residues. CDR3 sequence: CASSLEGAGELFF. The CDR3 DNA is TGTGCCAGCAGCCTAGAGGGGGCCGGGGAGCTGTTTTTT.

The chain carries TRBV7-9 and TRBJ1-4, with 9 bases identical to TRBD1. Trimming cost V 6 bases and J 8 bases; bases outside gene matches: 13. This CDR3 has 16 amino acids. The germline gives CDR1 SEHNR, CDR2 FQNEAQ (reference sequence). For the CDR3, the DNA is TGTGCCAGCAGTTACACCACAGGGGGCGAACGAGAAAAACTGTTTTTT. The encoded protein is CASSYTTGGEREKLFF.

The chain has TRBV5-1 and TRBJ2-2; D possibly corresponds to TRBD2 (5 bases). V shed 0 bases and J shed 5 bases, with 11 bases lying between them. The CDR3 is 15 residues long. The V gene's germline CDR1 is SGHRS and CDR2 YFSETQ. The CDR3, as DNA: TGCGCCAGCAGCTTGGAAGGGAGTGCTACCGGGGAGCTGTTTTTT. Its translation is CASSLEGSATGELFF.

This sequence joins TRBV5-1 and TRBJ2-7; 8 bases are shared with TRBD2. The CDR3 consists of 14 residues. The trim removed 2 bases at V and 2 bases at J, leaving 3 bases unmatched. Germline V CDR1 and CDR2: SGHRS, YFSETQ. The CDR3 reads CASSFSSGPYEQYF. The CDR3 nucleotides read TGCGCCAGCAGCTTTTCTAGCGGGCCCTACGAGCAGTACTTC.

The rearrangement joins TRBV7-9 to TRBJ1-2; D is unclear. The ends were cut back, 7 bases at V and 5 bases at J, with 20 bases in the middle. CDR1 SEHNR and CDR2 FQNEAQ come from the germline V gene (reference sequence). The CDR3 consists of 15 residues. CDR3 nucleotide sequence: TGTGCCAGCAACGACCGGGGAGGGAGTGAATATGGCTACACCTTC. Translating it yields CASNDRGGSEYGYTF.

The genes are TRBV29-1 and TRBJ2-7; weak D call: TRBD2 (5 bases). Deletions cut 0 bases from V and 7 bases from J, with 10 bases between. Germline lookup yields CDR1 SQVTM and CDR2 ANQGSEA. The CDR3 runs to 12 residues. The CDR3 protein is CSVEDRGSEQYF. For the CDR3, the DNA is TGCAGCGTTGAAGATCGGGGAAGTGAGCAGTACTTC.

The V gene is TRBV6-5, the J gene TRBJ1-4; D ambiguous. The V end lost 0 bases, the J end lost 2 bases, and 10 bases lay between the germline ends. Germline V gene lookup returns CDR1 MNHEY and CDR2 SVGAGI. The CDR3 has 16 amino acids. CDR3 amino acids: CASSYSILLTNEKLFF. In DNA, the CDR3 is TGTGCCAGCAGTTACTCAATACTCCTCACTAATGAAAAACTGTTTTTT.

A word on this clone: The junction departs from the called germline gene at one end, perhaps through a read error. The chain couples TRBV6-1 to TRBJ1-2; maybe TRBD1 (5 bases). Germline V gene sequence: CDR1 MNHNS, CDR2 SASEGT. This CDR3 comprises 14 residues. CDR3 in DNA: TGTGCCACCAGTCTTACATCGGGGGATTATGGCTACACCTTC. It codes for CATSLTSGDYGYTF.

CDR3 sequence: CASSQERSGAYSYNEQFF. DNA for the CDR3: TGCGCCAGCAGCCAAGAACGAAGCGGGGCCTACTCCTACAATGAGCAGTTCTTC. The chain couples TRBV4-3 to TRBJ2-1; 7 positions match TRBD2. Looked up from germline, CDR1 is LGHNA and CDR2 is YSLEER. Trimming removed 0 bases from V and 0 bases from J; junction bases left unmatched: 8. This CDR3 contains 18 residues.

V usage is TRBV4-1 and J usage is TRBJ2-1, with 9 bases fitting TRBD2. The V gene end was trimmed by 1 base and the J gene end by 5 bases; junction bases not matched to a gene: 6. The germline gives CDR1 MGHRA, CDR2 YSYEKL. The CDR3 has 16 amino acids. The CDR3 loop is CASSQGPSGVNNEQFF. The CDR3 DNA reads TGCGCCAGCAGCCAAGGTCCTAGCGGGGTCAACAATGAGCAGTTCTTC.

The chain employs TRBV11-2 and TRBJ2-7; TRBD2 might be the D (5 bases). The germline V gene has CDR1 SGHAT and CDR2 FQNNGV. V lost 3 bases and J lost 5, with 5 bases in between. The CDR3 is made up of 11 amino acids. DNA of the CDR3: TGTGCCAGCAGCTTCGGGGACGAGCAGTACTTC. Protein sequence: CASSFGDEQYF. Full variable domain (rest looked up from reference TRBV11-2 and TRBJ2-7): EAGVAQSPRYKIIEKRQSVAFWCNPISGHATLYWYQQILGQGPKLLIQFQNNGVVDDSQLPKDRFSAERLKGVDSTLKIQPAKLEDSAVYLCASSFGDEQYFGPGTRLTVT.

The chain links TRBV11-2 to TRBJ2-5, with D tentatively TRBD2 (5 bases). This CDR3 region has 14 residues. V lost 4 bases, J lost 9 bases, and 18 bases lay in between. The V gene's germline CDR1 is SGHAT and CDR2 FQNNGV. CDR3 sequence reads: CASSSPPGVGAQYF. The DNA of the CDR3 is TGTGCCAGCAGCTCGCCACCCGGGGTCGGGGCCCAGTACTTC.

The V and J genes are TRBV5-1 and TRBJ2-3; D ambiguous. CDR1 and CDR2 (germline): SGHRS, YFSETQ. The CDR3 spans 13 residues. V was trimmed by 5 bases and J by 0 bases, leaving 7 bases between them. CDR3: CASSSSSTDTQYF. The CDR3 nucleotides are TGCGCCAGCAGTTCTTCTAGCACAGATACGCAGTATTTT. Filled out from reference TRBV5-1 and TRBJ2-3, the complete variable domain reads KAGVTQTPRYLIKTRGQQVTLSCSPISGHRSVSWYQQTPGQGLQFLFEYFSETQRNKGNFPGRFSGRQFSNSRSEMNVSTLELGDSALYLCASSSSSTDTQYFGPGTRLTVL.

This chain joins TRBV7-2 and TRBJ1-2; 7 bases line up with TRBD1. CDR1 and CDR2 from the germline V gene are SGHTA and FQGNSA. This CDR3 contains 15 residues. The V segment lost 5 bases and the J segment 4 bases; nucleotides outside the gene matches: 10. CDR3 region: CASSLSTGVGYGYTF. Written as DNA, the CDR3 is TGTGCCAGCAGCCTGAGCACAGGGGTGGGCTATGGCTACACCTTC. Together with reference TRBV7-2 and TRBJ1-2, the CDR3 gives the full variable domain: GAGVSQSPSNKVTEKGKDVELRCDPISGHTALYWYRQSLGQGLEFLIYFQGNSAPDKSGLPSDRFSAERTGGSVSTLTIQRTQQEDSAVYLCASSLSTGVGYGYTFGSGTRLTVV.

The chain uses TRBV7-9 and TRBJ2-3; 7 bases are a match to TRBD2. With V trimmed by 1 base and J by 0 bases, 1 base remained unmatched. The germline CDR1 and CDR2 sequences are SEHNR and FQNEAQ (reference sequence). The CDR3 is 15 residues long. This CDR3 is CASSLGRESTDTQYF. The CDR3 DNA is TGTGCCAGCAGCTTAGGGCGGGAGAGCACAGATACGCAGTATTTT. The whole variable domain, remainder taken from reference TRBV7-9 and TRBJ2-3, is DTGVSQNPRHKITKRGQNVTFRCDPISEHNRLYWYRQTLGQGPEFLTYFQNEAQLEKSRLLSDRFSAERPKGSFSTLEIQRTEQGDSAMYLCASSLGRESTDTQYFGPGTRLTVL.

This clone occurred once. J is TRBJ1-5 and V is TRBV15; TRBD1 agrees at 8 bases. The CDR3 is 15 amino acids. J lost 5 bases, V lost 5 bases, and 8 bases had no gene match. Germline lookup yields CDR1 LNHNV and CDR2 YYDKDF (reference sequence). The CDR3 loop reads CATSLDRGPDQPQHF. CDR3 nucleotide sequence: TGTGCCACCAGCCTAGACAGGGGCCCCGATCAGCCCCAGCATTTT.

This chain joins TRBV5-1 and TRBJ2-5, with D possibly matching TRBD1 (6 bases). The CDR3 covers 14 residues. The germline V and J ends were trimmed by 3 bases and 5 bases, with 14 bases remaining between them. In germline, CDR1 is SGHRS, CDR2 YFSETQ. Here the CDR3 reads CASSSSGVHETQYF. Here the CDR3 DNA reads TGCGCCAGCAGCTCCTCAGGGGTTCACGAGACCCAGTACTTC.

This clone was picked up one time. The gene calls are TRBV4-1 and TRBJ2-7; D unclear. With 1 base removed from V and 1 base from J, the gap between germline ends came to 11 bases. The V gene's germline CDR1 is MGHRA and CDR2 YSYEKL. This CDR3 comprises 15 residues. Written as DNA, the CDR3 is TGCGCCAGCAGCCAAGGGATGGAGCTATCCTACGAGCAGTACTTC. Its translation: CASSQGMELSYEQYF.